This TCR beta chain is drawn from a study of T cell changes during pregnancy in multiple sclerosis (dated 2019 in TCRdb). In terms of the full investigation: In women with multiple sclerosis, the researchers looked at how the T cell repertoire shifted as pregnancy progressed.

Measured from the cysteine to the phenylalanine, the CDR3 is 14 residues long. This entry keeps only the CDR3 DNA: 42 bases, framed from base 1. CDR1 and CDR2, per the germline V gene, are LGHNA and YSLEER. The germline V end is reduced by 4 bases and the J end by 5 bases; junction bases left unmatched: 4. About this clone: There is no known antigen for this receptor. The input lacks base qualities; no much larger clone sits a single base away.

Libraries were prepared through the immunoSEQ multiplex PCR assay. TCRdb provides this immuneACCESS table in a form limited to in-frame rearrangements. Some clones are lacking; in checked studies, under half of them reflect an unresolved V gene, and why the rest are absent is not known. The sample table lists approximately 13,000 clones, over 90% of them with a count of one. 2.8% of the sample belongs to the ten largest clones. The V and J segments used are TRBV4-3 and TRBJ1-2; 10 bases in between match TRBD1. Sequencing used peripheral blood, obtained in the second trimester of pregnancy. The TCR comes from a female donor in good health, enrolled as a control in a pregnancy study. CDR3 region: CASSRTGGGYGYTF. The DNA sequence reads TGCGCCAGCAGCCGGACAGGGGGTGGGTATGGCTACACCTTC.